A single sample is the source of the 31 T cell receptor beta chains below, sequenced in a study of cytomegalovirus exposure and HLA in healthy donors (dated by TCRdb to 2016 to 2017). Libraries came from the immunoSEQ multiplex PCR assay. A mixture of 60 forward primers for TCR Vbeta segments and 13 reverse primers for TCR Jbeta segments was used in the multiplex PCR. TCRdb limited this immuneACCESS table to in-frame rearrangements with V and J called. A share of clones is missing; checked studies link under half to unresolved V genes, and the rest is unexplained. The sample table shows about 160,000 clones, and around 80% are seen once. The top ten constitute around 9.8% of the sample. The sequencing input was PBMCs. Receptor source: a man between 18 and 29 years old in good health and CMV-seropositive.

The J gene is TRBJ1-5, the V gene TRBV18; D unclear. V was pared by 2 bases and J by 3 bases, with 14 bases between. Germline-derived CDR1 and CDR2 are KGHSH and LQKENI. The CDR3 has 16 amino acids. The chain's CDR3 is CASSPGAGGDNQPQHF. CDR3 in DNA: TGTGCCAGCTCACCAGGCGCTGGCGGTGACAATCAGCCCCAGCATTTT.

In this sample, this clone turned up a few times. CDR3 coding DNA: TGTGCCAGCCTCGAGGGATTGCTCGAGCAGTACTTC. Its protein product is CASLEGLLEQYF. The V gene is TRBV6-5, the J gene TRBJ2-7; a possible D gene is TRBD2 (5 bases). V was cut by 8 bases and J by 6 bases, with 14 bases left in between. CDR1 is MNHEY and CDR2 is SVGAGI in the germline V gene. This CDR3 has 12 residues.

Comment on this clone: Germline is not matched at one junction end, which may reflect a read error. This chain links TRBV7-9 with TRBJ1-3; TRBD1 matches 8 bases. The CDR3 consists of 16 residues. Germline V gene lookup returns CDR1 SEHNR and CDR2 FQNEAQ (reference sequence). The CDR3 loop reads CSSRPPGQVSGNTIYF. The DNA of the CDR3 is TGTTCCAGCAGACCACCGGGACAGGTCTCTGGAAACACCATATATTTT.

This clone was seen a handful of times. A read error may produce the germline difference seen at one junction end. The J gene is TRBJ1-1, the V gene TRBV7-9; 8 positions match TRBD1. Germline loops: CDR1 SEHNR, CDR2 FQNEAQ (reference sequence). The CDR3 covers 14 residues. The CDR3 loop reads CSSSRGQENTEAFF. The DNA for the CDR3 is TGTTCCAGCAGCAGGGGACAGGAGAACACTGAAGCTTTCTTT. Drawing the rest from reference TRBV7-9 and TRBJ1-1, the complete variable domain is DTGVSQNPRHKITKRGQNVTFRCDPISEHNRLYWYRQTLGQGPEFLTYFQNEAQLEKSRLLSDRFSAERPKGSFSTLEIQRTEQGDSAMYLCSSSRGQENTEAFFGQGTRLTVV.

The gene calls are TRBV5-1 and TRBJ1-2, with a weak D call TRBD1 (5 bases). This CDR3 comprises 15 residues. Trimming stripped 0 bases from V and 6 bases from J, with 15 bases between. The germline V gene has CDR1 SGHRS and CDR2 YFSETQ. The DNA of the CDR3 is TGCGCCAGCAGCTTGGAACAGGCCGCGGTTCATGGCTACACCTTC. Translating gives CASSLEQAAVHGYTF. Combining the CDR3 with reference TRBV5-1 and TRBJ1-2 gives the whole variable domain KAGVTQTPRYLIKTRGQQVTLSCSPISGHRSVSWYQQTPGQGLQFLFEYFSETQRNKGNFPGRFSGRQFSNSRSEMNVSTLELGDSALYLCASSLEQAAVHGYTFGSGTRLTVV.

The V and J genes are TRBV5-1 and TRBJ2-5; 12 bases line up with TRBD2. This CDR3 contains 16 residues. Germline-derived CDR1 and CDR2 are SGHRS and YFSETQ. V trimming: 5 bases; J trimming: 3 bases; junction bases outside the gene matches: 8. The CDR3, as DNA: TGCGCCAGCAGTTCCACGACTAGCGGGAGTAAAGAGACCCAGTACTTC. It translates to CASSSTTSGSKETQYF.

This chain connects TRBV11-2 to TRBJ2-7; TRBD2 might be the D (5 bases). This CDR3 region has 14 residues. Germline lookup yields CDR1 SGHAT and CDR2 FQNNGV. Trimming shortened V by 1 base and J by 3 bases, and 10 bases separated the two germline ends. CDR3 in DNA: TGTGCCAGCAGCTTAGGCGTAGCGTACTACGAGCAGTACTTC. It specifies CASSLGVAYYEQYF.

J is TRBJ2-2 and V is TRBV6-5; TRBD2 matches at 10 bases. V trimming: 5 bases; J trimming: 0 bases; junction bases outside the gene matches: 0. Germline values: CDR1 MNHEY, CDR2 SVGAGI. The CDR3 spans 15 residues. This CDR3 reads CASSSGRANTGELFF. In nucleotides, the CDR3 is TGTGCCAGCAGTAGCGGGAGGGCGAACACCGGGGAGCTGTTTTTT.

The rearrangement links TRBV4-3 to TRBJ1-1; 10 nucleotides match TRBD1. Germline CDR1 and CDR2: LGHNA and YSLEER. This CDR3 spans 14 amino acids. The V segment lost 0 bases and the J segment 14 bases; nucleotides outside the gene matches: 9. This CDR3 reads CASSQDSLRDRGFF. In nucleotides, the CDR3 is TGCGCCAGCAGCCAAGATTCCCTTCGGGACAGGGGCTTCTTT.

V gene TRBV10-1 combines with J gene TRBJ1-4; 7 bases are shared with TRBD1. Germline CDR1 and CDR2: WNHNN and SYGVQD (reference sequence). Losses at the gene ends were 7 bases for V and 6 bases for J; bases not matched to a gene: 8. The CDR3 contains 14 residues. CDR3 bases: TGCGCCAGCAAGGCGGGACAGAAGGATGAAAAACTGTTTTTT. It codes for CASKAGQKDEKLFF.

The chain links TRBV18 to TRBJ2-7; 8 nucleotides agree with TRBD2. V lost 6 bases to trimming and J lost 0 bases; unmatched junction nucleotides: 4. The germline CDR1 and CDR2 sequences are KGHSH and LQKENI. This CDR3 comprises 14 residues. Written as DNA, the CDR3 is TGTGCCAGCTCGGTCGGGAGGGCCTCCTACGAGCAGTACTTC. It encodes CASSVGRASYEQYF.

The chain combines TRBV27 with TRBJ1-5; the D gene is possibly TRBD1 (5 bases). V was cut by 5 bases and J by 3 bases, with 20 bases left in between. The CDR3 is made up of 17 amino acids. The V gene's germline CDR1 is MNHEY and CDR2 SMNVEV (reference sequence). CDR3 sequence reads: CASSPNPAGFTNQPQHF. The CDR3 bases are TGTGCCAGCAGTCCCAACCCGGCAGGGTTTACCAATCAGCCCCAGCATTTT.

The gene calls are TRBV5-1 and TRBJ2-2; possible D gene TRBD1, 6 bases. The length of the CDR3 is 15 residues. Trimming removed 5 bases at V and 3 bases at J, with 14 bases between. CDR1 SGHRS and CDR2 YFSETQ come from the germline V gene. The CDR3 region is CASRLKGEDTGELFF. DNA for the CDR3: TGCGCCAGCAGGCTGAAGGGGGAAGACACCGGGGAGCTGTTTTTT.

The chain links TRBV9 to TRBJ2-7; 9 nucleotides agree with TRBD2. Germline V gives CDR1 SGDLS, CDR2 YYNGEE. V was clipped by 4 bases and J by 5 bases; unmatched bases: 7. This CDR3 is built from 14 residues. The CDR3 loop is CASSLRLADNEQYF. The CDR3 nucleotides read TGTGCCAGCAGCCTACGACTAGCGGATAACGAGCAGTACTTC. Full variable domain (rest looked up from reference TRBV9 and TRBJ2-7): DSGVTQTPKHLITATGQRVTLRCSPRSGDLSVYWYQQSLDQGLQFLIQYYNGEERAKGNILERFSAQQFPDLHSELNLSSLELGDSALYFCASSLRLADNEQYFGPGTRLTVT.

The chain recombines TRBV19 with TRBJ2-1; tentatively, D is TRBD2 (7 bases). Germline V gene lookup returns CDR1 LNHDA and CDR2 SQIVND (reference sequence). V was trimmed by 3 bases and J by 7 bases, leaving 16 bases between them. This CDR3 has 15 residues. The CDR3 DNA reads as TGTGCCAGTAGTATCCGGGGCGGGGGCGAAAATGAGCAGTTCTTC. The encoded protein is CASSIRGGGENEQFF.

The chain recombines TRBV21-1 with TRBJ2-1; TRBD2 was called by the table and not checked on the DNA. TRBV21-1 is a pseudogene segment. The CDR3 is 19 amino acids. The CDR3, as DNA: TGTGCCAGCAGCAGGCACCTGGCGGGAGGGCCCTCGACCTACAATGAGCAGTTCTTC. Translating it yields CASSRHLAGGPSTYNEQFF.

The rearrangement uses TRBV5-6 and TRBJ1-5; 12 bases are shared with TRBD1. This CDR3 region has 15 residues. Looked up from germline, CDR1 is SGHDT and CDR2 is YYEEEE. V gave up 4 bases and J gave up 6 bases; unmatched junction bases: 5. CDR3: CASSAGQGAFQPQHF. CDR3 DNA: TGTGCCAGCAGCGCGGGACAGGGGGCTTTTCAGCCCCAGCATTTT.

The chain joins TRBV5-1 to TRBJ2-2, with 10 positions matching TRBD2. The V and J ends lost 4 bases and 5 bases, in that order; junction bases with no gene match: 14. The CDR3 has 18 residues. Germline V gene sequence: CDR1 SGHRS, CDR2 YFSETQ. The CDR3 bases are TGCGCCAGCAGCGGTACCCTAGCGGGAGAATCGGGGACCGGGGAGCTGTTTTTT. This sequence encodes CASSGTLAGESGTGELFF.

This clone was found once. As DNA, the CDR3 is TGTGCCAGTAGTATAGCCCTCACAGATACGCAGTATTTT. Its protein product is CASSIALTDTQYF. The rearrangement uses TRBV19 and TRBJ2-3; D remains unclear. The V and J ends lost 1 base and 2 bases respectively, with 4 bases between them. The germline V gene encodes CDR1 LNHDA and CDR2 SQIVND (reference sequence). The CDR3 extends over 13 amino acids. Full variable domain (rest looked up from reference TRBV19 and TRBJ2-3): DGGITQSPKYLFRKEGQNVTLSCEQNLNHDAMYWYRQDPGQGLRLIYYSQIVNDFQKGDIAEGYSVSREKKESFPLTVTSAQKNPTAFYLCASSIALTDTQYFGPGTRLTVL.

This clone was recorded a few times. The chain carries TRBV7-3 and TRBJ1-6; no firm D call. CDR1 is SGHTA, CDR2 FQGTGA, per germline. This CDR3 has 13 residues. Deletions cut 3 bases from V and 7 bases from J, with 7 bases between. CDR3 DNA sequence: TGTGCCAGCAGCTTCAGCGAGAATTCACCCCTCCACTTT. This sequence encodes CASSFSENSPLHF.

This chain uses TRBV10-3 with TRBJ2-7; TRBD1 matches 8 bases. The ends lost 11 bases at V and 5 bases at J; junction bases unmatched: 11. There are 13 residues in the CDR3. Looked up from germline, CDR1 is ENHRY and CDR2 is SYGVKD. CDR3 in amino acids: CAAGPDRDNEQYF. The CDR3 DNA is TGTGCCGCAGGACCGGACAGGGACAACGAGCAGTACTTC.

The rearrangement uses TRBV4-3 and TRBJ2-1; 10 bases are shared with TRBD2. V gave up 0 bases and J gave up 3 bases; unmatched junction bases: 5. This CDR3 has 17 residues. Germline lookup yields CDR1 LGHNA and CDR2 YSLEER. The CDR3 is CASSQEGPSGSYNEQFF. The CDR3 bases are TGCGCCAGCAGCCAAGAAGGGCCTAGCGGGAGCTACAATGAGCAGTTCTTC.

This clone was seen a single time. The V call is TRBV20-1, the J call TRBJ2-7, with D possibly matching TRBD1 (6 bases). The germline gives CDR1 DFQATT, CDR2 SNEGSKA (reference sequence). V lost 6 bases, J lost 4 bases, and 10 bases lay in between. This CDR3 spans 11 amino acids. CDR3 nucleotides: TGCAGTGCCGGGACAAAATACGAGCAGTACTTC. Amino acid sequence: CSAGTKYEQYF.

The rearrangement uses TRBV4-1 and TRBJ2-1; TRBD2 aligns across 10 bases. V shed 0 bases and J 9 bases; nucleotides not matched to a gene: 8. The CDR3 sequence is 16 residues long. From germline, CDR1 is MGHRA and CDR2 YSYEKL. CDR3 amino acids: CASSQDFASGGIEQFF. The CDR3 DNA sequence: TGCGCCAGCAGCCAAGATTTCGCTAGCGGGGGAATTGAGCAGTTCTTC.

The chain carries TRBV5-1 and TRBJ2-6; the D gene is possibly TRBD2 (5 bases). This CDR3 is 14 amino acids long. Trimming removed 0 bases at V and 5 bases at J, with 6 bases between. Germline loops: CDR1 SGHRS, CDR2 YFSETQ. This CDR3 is CASSLGLWANVLTF. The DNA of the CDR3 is TGCGCCAGCAGCTTGGGACTATGGGCCAACGTCCTGACTTTC.

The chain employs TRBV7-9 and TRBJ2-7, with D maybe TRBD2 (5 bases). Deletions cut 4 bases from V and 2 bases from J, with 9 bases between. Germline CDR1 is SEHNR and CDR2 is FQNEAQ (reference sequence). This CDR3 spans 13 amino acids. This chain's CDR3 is CASSSEGAYEQYF. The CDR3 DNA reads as TGTGCCAGCAGCTCAGAGGGCGCCTACGAGCAGTACTTC.

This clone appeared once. The CDR3 DNA reads as TGTGCCAGCAGCTCTAGGGGACAGGGGGCTCGGTGGAACACCGGGGAGCTGTTTTTT. Protein product: CASSSRGQGARWNTGELFF. The chain combines TRBV21-1 with TRBJ2-2; no DNA check was done on the table's D call, TRBD1. TRBV21-1 is a recognized pseudogene. The CDR3 extends over 19 amino acids.

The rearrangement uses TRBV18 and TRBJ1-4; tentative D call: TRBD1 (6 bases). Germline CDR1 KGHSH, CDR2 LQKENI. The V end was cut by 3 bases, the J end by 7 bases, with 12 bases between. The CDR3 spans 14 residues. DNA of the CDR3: TGTGCCAGCTCACCTGCCAGGGGCGGTGAAAAACTGTTTTTT. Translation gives CASSPARGGEKLFF.

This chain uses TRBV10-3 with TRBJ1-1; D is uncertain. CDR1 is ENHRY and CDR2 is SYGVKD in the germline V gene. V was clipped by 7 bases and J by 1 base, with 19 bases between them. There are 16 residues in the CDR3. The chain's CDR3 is CAITPGKGLSNTEAFF. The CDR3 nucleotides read TGTGCCATCACTCCCGGCAAAGGACTCTCGAACACTGAAGCTTTCTTT.

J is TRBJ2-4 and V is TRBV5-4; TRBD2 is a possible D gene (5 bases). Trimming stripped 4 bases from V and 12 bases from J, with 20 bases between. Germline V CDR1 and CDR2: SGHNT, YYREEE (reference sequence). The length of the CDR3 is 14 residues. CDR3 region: CASSPSAGNPTQYF. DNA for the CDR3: TGTGCCAGCAGCCCTTCGGCGGGCAACCCTACTCAGTACTTC.

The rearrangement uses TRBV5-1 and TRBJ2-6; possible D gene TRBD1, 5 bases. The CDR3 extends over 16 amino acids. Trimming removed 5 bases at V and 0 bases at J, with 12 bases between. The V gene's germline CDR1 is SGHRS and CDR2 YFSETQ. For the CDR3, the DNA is TGCGCCAGCAGTTGGGTGACAGTCTCTGGGGCCAACGTCCTGACTTTC. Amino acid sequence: CASSWVTVSGANVLTF. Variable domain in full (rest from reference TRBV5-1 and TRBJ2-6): KAGVTQTPRYLIKTRGQQVTLSCSPISGHRSVSWYQQTPGQGLQFLFEYFSETQRNKGNFPGRFSGRQFSNSRSEMNVSTLELGDSALYLCASSWVTVSGANVLTFGAGSRLTVL.